This is a list of T cell receptor beta chains from one sample in a study of CD8+ T cells in alopecia areata. TCRdb keeps only in-frame clones here, not all; method: immunoSEQ multiplex PCR. In the table there are 150,000 or so clones, around 87% of which are singletons. The sample was CD8+ T cells sorted from blood, taken at week 0. All receptors derive from a human donor with alopecia areata. Both conserved end residues are part of each CDR3. The D gene is left open where the match is weak. Rows give clone size only sometimes, using once, few, many, or a class for an expanded clone.

d_call j_call v_call clone_size cdr3_aa cdr3_nt
. TRBJ2-1 TRBV29-1 . CSVEAGSYNEQFF TGCAGCGTTGAAGCCGGGTCCTACAATGAGCAGTTCTTC
TRBD1 TRBJ2-1 TRBV27 . CASSAATGAGYNEQFF TGTGCCAGCAGTGCTGCAACAGGGGCTGGTTACAATGAGCAGTTCTTC
. TRBJ1-5 TRBV7-9 . CASSAQGGGNQPQHF TGTGCCAGCAGCGCACAGGGAGGCGGCAATCAGCCCCAGCATTTT
TRBD1 TRBJ2-5 TRBV7-7 . CASSSSRPDRVGETQYF TGTGCCAGCAGCTCAAGTCGTCCGGACAGGGTGGGAGAGACCCAGTACTTC
. TRBJ1-1 TRBV6-1 . CASSGNRGAFF TGTGCCAGCAGCGGAAATAGGGGAGCTTTCTTT
. TRBJ1-3 TRBV30 . CAWSAWTDGNTIYF TGTGCCTGGAGTGCTTGGACAGATGGAAACACCATATATTTT
. TRBJ2-7 TRBV6-5 . CASSYSREYEQYF TGTGCCAGCAGTTACTCCAGGGAGTACGAGCAGTACTTC
. TRBJ2-7 TRBV7-3 . CASSTGDGYEQYF TGTGCCAGCAGCACCGGGGACGGCTACGAGCAGTACTTC
. TRBJ2-3 TRBV9 . CASSVAVERLYTDTQYF TGTGCCAGCAGCGTAGCTGTTGAGCGGTTATACACAGATACGCAGTATTTT
TRBD1 TRBJ2-5 TRBV7-9 once CASSIGTEETQYF TGTGCCAGCAGCATCGGGACAGAAGAGACCCAGTACTTC
TRBD1 TRBJ2-3 TRBV5-1 . CASSLGQGQDTQYF TGCGCCAGCAGCTTGGGACAGGGGCAAGATACGCAGTATTTT
. TRBJ1-1 TRBV7-9 . CASSLVGGGNTEAFF TGTGCCAGCAGCTTAGTGGGGGGCGGAAACACTGAAGCTTTCTTT
. TRBJ2-1 TRBV5-8 once CASTLDWGHNEQFF TGTGCCAGCACTTTAGACTGGGGCCACAATGAGCAGTTCTTC
TRBD1 TRBJ2-7 TRBV7-2 . CASSRPGQGWYEQYF TGTGCCAGCAGCCGTCCGGGACAGGGGTGGTACGAGCAGTACTTC
. TRBJ2-7 TRBV6-5 . CASSYGSEQYF TGTGCCAGCAGTTATGGATCCGAGCAGTACTTC
. TRBJ2-7 TRBV2 once CACCGTKREYF TGTGCCTGCTGCGGGACAAAGCGAGAGTACTTC
. TRBJ2-1 TRBV7-6 . CASSPVQEDNEQFF TGTGCCAGCAGCCCCGTCCAGGAGGACAATGAGCAGTTCTTC
. TRBJ1-2 TRBV6-1 . CASSLTPVDGYTF TGTGCCAGCTCCTTAACCCCGGTGGATGGCTACACCTTC
. TRBJ2-7 TRBV4-1 once CASSQCGSEQYF TGCGCCAGCAGCCAATGCGGATCCGAGCAGTACTTC
TRBD1 TRBJ2-6 TRBV14 . CASSRGQGASGANVLTF TGTGCCAGCAGCCGTGGACAGGGGGCTTCTGGGGCCAACGTCCTGACTTTC
. TRBJ2-7 TRBV7-3 . CASSLDLGPGNEQYF TGTGCCAGCAGCTTAGATTTGGGCCCCGGGAACGAGCAGTACTTC
TRBD1 TRBJ1-1 TRBV4-2 . CASSPGQARNTEAFF TGTGCCAGCAGCCCAGGACAGGCGAGAAACACTGAAGCTTTCTTT
. TRBJ2-7 TRBV5-6 . CASSPGQSYEQYF TGTGCCAGCAGCCCCGGACAGTCCTACGAGCAGTACTTC
TRBD1 TRBJ1-4 TRBV5-6 . CASSRRQGADEKLFF TGTGCCAGCAGCCGGAGACAGGGGGCGGACGAAAAACTGTTTTTT
TRBD2 TRBJ2-1 TRBV5-4 . CASSRGTNYNEQFF TGTGCCAGCAGCCGGGGGACTAACTACAATGAGCAGTTCTTC
. TRBJ2-7 TRBV29-1 . CSVEDYRDTSEQYF TGCAGCGTTGAGGATTATAGGGACACAAGCGAGCAGTACTTC
. TRBJ1-3 TRBV2 . CASPPGPRSGNTIYF TGTGCCAGCCCCCCTGGGCCCCGCTCTGGAAACACCATATATTTT
. TRBJ1-2 TRBV4-2 . CASSQDTQAYGYTF TGTGCCAGCAGCCAAGATACACAAGCCTATGGCTACACCTTC
TRBD2 TRBJ2-7 TRBV4-1 . CASSHLTSGIRPYEQYF TGCGCCAGCAGCCACCTGACTAGCGGGATCCGCCCTTACGAGCAGTACTTC
. TRBJ2-2 TRBV5-1 few CASSLGAGELFF TGCGCCAGCAGCTTGGGGGCCGGGGAGCTGTTTTTT
TRBD2 TRBJ2-7 TRBV19 once CASASGVTYEQYF TGTGCCAGTGCTAGCGGGGTAACCTACGAGCAGTACTTC
TRBD1 TRBJ2-1 TRBV19 . CASSRQGERNEQFF TGTGCCAGTAGTAGACAGGGGGAGAGGAATGAGCAGTTCTTC
. TRBJ1-2 TRBV29-1 . CSVEGHSYGYTF TGCAGCGTGGAGGGGCACTCCTATGGCTACACCTTC
TRBD1 TRBJ2-3 TRBV11-2 once CASSLAGQGPLSTDTQYF TGTGCCAGCAGCTTAGCGGGACAGGGCCCTCTTAGCACAGATACGCAGTATTTT
. TRBJ2-1 TRBV30 . CAWSLAVEEQFF TGTGCCTGGAGTCTCGCGGTGGAAGAGCAGTTCTTC
. TRBJ1-5 TRBV6-1 . CASSESPGLLQPQHF TGTGCCAGCAGTGAATCACCAGGGCTTCTTCAGCCCCAGCATTTT
TRBD2 TRBJ2-1 TRBV5-4 . CASSPLAGDHNEQFF TGTGCCAGCAGCCCCTTAGCGGGGGACCACAATGAGCAGTTCTTC